This TCR beta chain was sequenced in a study of cytomegalovirus exposure and HLA in healthy donors (dated by TCRdb to the late 2010s). About the full investigation: In an earlier analysis of about 560 of the donors, approximately 260 Gb of sequence data and some 120 million unique TCR beta sequences from about 180 million T cells were reported. The study combined high-throughput TCR immunosequencing, statistical association of individual TCRs with disease status, and machine learning to predict cytomegalovirus infection status. Donor age, sex, ethnicity and CMV serostatus were compiled alongside the repertoire data. To study patterns of TCR occurrence, a later analysis re-analyzed previously published TCR beta repertoires from 666 donors and added high-resolution HLA genotyping. Every discovery cohort repertoire had been produced on one sequencing platform. In the later analysis, no new phenotypic data were used to find candidate immune exposures; instead, reliance was placed on TCR beta sequences and their occurrence across donors. The study aimed to test whether signatures of past pathogen exposure could be identified by cataloging public T cell receptors. Across about 370 genotyped donors of the cohort, an average of roughly 250,000 unique TCR beta nucleotide sequences per donor were sequenced, and roughly 20% of those sequences were non-productive. Roughly 310 gigabases of sequencing data and 70 million to 85 million unique TCR sequences were included in an early release covering several hundred HLA-typed donors. The number of donors typed differed by locus, with about 629-640 for A, B, C, DRB1 and DQB1, roughly 520 for DQA1, nearly 610 for DPA1, and over 400 for DPB1. Four to six DR-DQ haplotypes were handled as single units for association and clustering, since linkage in the cohort was strong. The T cell repertoires of roughly 660 subjects were profiled by immunosequencing and related to cytomegalovirus serostatus. In an earlier analysis of around 540 of the donors, high-throughput TCR beta sequencing was used to judge whether each TCR beta V gene segment behaved as functional or pseudogenic. A later genetic analysis used genome-wide SNP genotypes for 398 of the 666 donors, treating that subset as a discovery cohort. Class I and class II HLA loci were covered by the typing at four-digit resolution. Along with the roughly 610-subject first cohort, a separate validation cohort of over a hundred different subjects was used. Among the approximately 420 genotyped donors, around 79% belonged to the genetic ancestry cluster associated with self-reported Caucasian donors. Overall study results and their limits: The study gave a list of under 200 TCR beta chains associated with cytomegalovirus. Correlated functional status among segregating V segments might reflect linkage disequilibrium, but an unknown experimental factor could not be ruled out. A further reported finding was that TCR beta sequences accurately predicted the HLA-A and HLA-B alleles for most subjects in the first cohort. Compared with equally common non-associated chains, HLA-associated TCR beta chains in a later analysis were more clonally expanded and had lower generation probabilities. Most TCR sequences were observed very rarely across donors, whereas some public TCRs were present in many individuals. Because HLA typing was missing for some donors at each locus, association tests included only the typed subset. Cytomegalovirus status was reported to be diagnosed by the classifier with high specificity and sensitivity in both the original and validation cohorts. Three of the identified cytomegalovirus-associated TCR beta chains were confirmed in vitro to be specific for cytomegalovirus antigens. An earlier analysis of around 540 of the donors showed that most TCR beta V segments appeared in productive rearrangements either about 87% or about 30% of the time, which broadly matched IMGT annotations. According to a later analysis, most CMV-associated TCR beta chains appeared to be HLA-restricted, and the HLA associations seemed to be driven largely by CMV exposure. Only TCR beta chains were sequenced in this cohort, and the absence of alpha or paired-chain data limited detectable features. A group of highly shared sequence variants was considered likely to be a technical artifact of the sequencing pipeline. An association between a missense DCLRE1C variant and V-gene and J-gene trimming of TCR beta chains was found in a later genetic analysis and replicated in an independent cohort. In a later analysis, some 18,000 TCR beta sequences were associated with specific HLA alleles at a false discovery rate of 0.05. The 87-base-pair reads could not distinguish some IMGT-functional V segments, including TRBV6-2 and TRBV6-3, so those segments were excluded. According to a later analysis, parvovirus B19, influenza, CMV and Epstein-Barr virus appeared linked to several top co-occurrence clusters. According to the authors, the approach could potentially be generalized to other disease states and immunological phenotypes. For the cohort, immune exposure information was limited to CMV serostatus. Fewer than 20 rarely observed V segments, including chromosome 9 orphons, were excluded from the earlier analysis of about 600 of the donors because counts were too low. A later genetic analysis reported fewer N-insertions in productive TCRs among donors in an Asian-associated ancestry cluster than the roughly 700-donor mean. In a later analysis, TCR association rates were found to vary across HLA loci, with the most associated TCRs seen for DRB1 alleles and the fewest for HLA-C alleles. Assigning TCR associations to individual alleles was difficult when HLA alleles, especially DR and DQ, strongly co-occurred. Presence/absence analyses assumed roughly uniform sequencing depth across donors, an assumption that may not hold.

The cohort was made up of roughly 670 healthy bone marrow donors. At the time of sampling, every cohort member was nominally healthy, though immune exposures that went unrecorded were likely present. The donor was CMV seronegative and belonged to the group of roughly 330 seronegative cohort members. A peripheral blood sample was collected from each donor, and TCR beta sequencing was performed on peripheral blood mononuclear cells. The Qiagen DNeasy Blood Extraction Kit was used to extract genomic DNA from the blood cell samples. The library was generated by the immunoSEQ multiplex PCR assay. The multiplex PCR relied on a mix of 60 forward primers for TCR Vbeta segments and 13 reverse primers for TCR Jbeta segments. Amplification of the CDR3 region of rearranged TCR beta genes was performed with a multiplex PCR assay on genomic DNA. The amplified TCR beta libraries were sequenced on the Illumina HiSeq System as 87-base-pair reads. From the authors' description of their analysis: A later analysis counted approximately 84 million unique TCR beta chains across the approximately 700 repertoires, and around 9.9 million of these chains were shared by at least two donors. Raw reads were error-corrected and collapsed into unique sequences by a nearest-neighbor algorithm in which closely related sequences were merged to remove PCR and sequencing errors. To assign V, D and J gene segments, CDR3 sequences were aligned to IMGT reference sequences. For a sequence to be retained, a match of at least six nucleotides to both a V gene segment and a J gene segment was required. Rearrangements were classified as productive when the CDR3 lacked stop codons and remained in frame with V and J, and all other rearrangements were classified as non-productive. Following IMGT convention, CDR3 was defined as the stretch from the second conserved V-encoded cysteine up to the conserved J-encoded phenylalanine. The earlier analysis of about 610 of the donors excluded sequences that lacked an unambiguous match to a single V gene segment. An earlier analysis of around 600 of the donors classified V segments as functional when productive rearrangements were above 56.7% and as segregating when the standard deviation between donors was above 5%. To diagnose cytomegalovirus status from the catalog of TCR beta chain sequences, a statistical classification framework was built. In a later analysis, TCR nucleotide sequences were compared against IMGT/GENE-DB human TR gene sequences so that V and J genes could be assigned. In a later analysis, CDR3 sequences and most-parsimonious VDJ recombination scenarios were assigned using the TCRdist pipeline. In a later analysis, each TCR beta chain was defined by its CDR3 amino acid sequence together with its V-gene family, and reads lacking a unique V-gene family were excluded. To address suspected cross-contamination and a sequencing artifact, a later analysis removed around 590 highly shared, low-generation-probability nucleotide sequences. In a later analysis, a clonal expansion index for each public chain was calculated from normalized within-repertoire ranks of inferred template counts. A later analysis computed generation probabilities with a VDJ recombination model fitted to out-of-frame rearrangements, and checked the results against IGoR. A later analysis scored TCR-TCR, TCR-HLA and TCR-CMV co-occurrence with hypergeometric tests, applying a repertoire-size bias correction to TCR pairs. False discovery rates were estimated in a later analysis by permuting HLA or CMV assignments 20 times. In a later analysis, co-occurring TCRs were grouped using DBSCAN, and TCRdist sequence similarity was added for clustering within HLA-allele-positive subsets. Repertoires with fewer than 30,000 or more than 120,000 public chains were left out of co-occurrence clustering, as were a handful of repertoires with anomalous nucleotide sharing. Imported from immuneACCESS, the table was reduced by TCRdb to in-frame sequences with V and J called. These copies leave out some clones; in studies compared against another copy, an unresolved V gene accounts for under half, and the cause of the remainder is not known. Clone size and the V and J calls come from that table; the DNA yielded D and trimming. This sample has 150,000 to 200,000 clones in its table, and less than 85% of those were observed once. 5.7% of the sample is held by the ten biggest clonotypes.

In this sample, this clone turned up once. Its antigen remains unidentified. No per-base quality is available; no much larger clone lies one base away. From V the trimming removes 4 bases and from J it removes 6 bases, while the gene matches leave 12 bases of the junction unaccounted for. Including cysteine and phenylalanine, the CDR3 has 18 amino acids. Just CDR3 DNA is preserved here, 54 bases in frame from base 1. The germline V gene gives CDR1 as SGHRS and CDR2 as YFSETQ. The sequence links TRBV5-1 to TRBJ2-1; 14 of the junction bases match TRBD2. Material for sequencing was PBMCs. The sequence was obtained from a middle-aged man in good health and CMV-seronegative. The bases read TGCGCCAGCAGCCCCTGGGCCCTTGGGACTAGCGGGGGCAATGAGCAGTTCTTC. It specifies CASSPWALGTSGGNEQFF.